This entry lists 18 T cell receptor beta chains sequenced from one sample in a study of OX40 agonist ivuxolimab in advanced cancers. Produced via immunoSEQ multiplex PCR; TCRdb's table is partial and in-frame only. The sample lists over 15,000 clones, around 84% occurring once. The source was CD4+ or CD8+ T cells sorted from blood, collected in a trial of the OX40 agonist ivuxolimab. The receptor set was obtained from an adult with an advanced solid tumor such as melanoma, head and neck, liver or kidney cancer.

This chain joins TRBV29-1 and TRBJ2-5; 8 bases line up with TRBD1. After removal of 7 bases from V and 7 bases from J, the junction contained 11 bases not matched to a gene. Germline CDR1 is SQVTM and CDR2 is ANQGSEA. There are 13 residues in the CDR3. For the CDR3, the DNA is TGCAGCGCCGAGCCGGGACAGGCGGGGACCCAGTACTTC. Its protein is CSAEPGQAGTQYF.

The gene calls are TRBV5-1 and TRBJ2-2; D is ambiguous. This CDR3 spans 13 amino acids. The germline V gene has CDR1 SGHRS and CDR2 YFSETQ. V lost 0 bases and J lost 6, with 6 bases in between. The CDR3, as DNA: TGCGCCAGCAGCTTGGTGGGGTCCGGGGAGCTGTTTTTT. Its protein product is CASSLVGSGELFF.

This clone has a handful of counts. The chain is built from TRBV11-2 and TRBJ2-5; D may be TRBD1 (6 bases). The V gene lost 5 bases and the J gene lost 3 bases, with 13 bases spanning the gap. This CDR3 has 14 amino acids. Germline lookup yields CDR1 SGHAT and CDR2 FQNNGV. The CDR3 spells CASSRTGLEETQYF. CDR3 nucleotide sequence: TGTGCCAGCAGCCGCACAGGGTTGGAAGAGACCCAGTACTTC.

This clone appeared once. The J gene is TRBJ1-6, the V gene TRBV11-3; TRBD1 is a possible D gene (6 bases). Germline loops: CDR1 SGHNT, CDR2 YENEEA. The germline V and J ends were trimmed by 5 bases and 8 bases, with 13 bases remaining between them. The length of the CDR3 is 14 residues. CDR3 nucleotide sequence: TGTGCCAGCAGCGAAGGGACAACCCATTCACCCCTCCACTTT. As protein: CASSEGTTHSPLHF. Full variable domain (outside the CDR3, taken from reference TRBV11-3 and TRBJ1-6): EAGVVQSPRYKIIEKKQPVAFWCNPISGHNTLYWYLQNLGQGPELLIRYENEEAVDDSQLPKDRFSAERLKGVDSTLKIQPAELGDSAVYLCASSEGTTHSPLHFGNGTRLTVT.

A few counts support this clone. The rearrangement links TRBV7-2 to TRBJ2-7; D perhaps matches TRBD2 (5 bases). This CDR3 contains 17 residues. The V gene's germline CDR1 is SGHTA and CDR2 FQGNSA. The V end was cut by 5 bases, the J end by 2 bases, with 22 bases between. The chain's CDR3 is CASSHGSPGSITYEQYF. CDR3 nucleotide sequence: TGTGCCAGCAGCCACGGGTCCCCGGGGTCAATCACCTACGAGCAGTACTTC.

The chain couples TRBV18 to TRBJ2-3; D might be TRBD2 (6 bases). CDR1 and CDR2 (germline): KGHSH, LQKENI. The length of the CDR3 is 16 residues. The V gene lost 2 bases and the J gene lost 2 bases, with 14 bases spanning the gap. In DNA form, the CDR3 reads TGTGCCAGCTCACCAGGTGGGGCGGGGCCCACAGATACGCAGTATTTT. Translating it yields CASSPGGAGPTDTQYF.

CDR3 amino acids: CASSKYGGGTDTQYF. CDR3 nucleotides: TGTGCCAGCAGCAAATACGGGGGCGGCACAGATACGCAGTATTTT. The chain couples TRBV7-9 to TRBJ2-3, with D perhaps TRBD1 or TRBD2 (6 bases each). The V end lost 5 bases, the J end lost 1 base, and 13 bases lay between the germline ends. CDR1 and CDR2 from the germline V gene are SEHNR and FQNEAQ (reference sequence). The CDR3 is 15 amino acids.

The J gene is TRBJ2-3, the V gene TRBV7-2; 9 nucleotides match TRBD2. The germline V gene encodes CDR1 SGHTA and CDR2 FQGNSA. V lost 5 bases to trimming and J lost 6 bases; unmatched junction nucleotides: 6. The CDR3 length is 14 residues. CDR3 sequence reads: CASSSSGRGDTQYF. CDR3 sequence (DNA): TGTGCCAGCAGCAGTAGCGGGAGAGGGGATACGCAGTATTTT.

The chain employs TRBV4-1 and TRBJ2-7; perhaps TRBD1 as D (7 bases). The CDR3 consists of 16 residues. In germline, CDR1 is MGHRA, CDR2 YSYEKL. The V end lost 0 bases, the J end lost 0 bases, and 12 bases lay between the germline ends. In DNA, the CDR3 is TGCGCCAGCAGCCAAGAGGGGGGACAGCCCTCCTACGAGCAGTACTTC. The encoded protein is CASSQEGGQPSYEQYF.

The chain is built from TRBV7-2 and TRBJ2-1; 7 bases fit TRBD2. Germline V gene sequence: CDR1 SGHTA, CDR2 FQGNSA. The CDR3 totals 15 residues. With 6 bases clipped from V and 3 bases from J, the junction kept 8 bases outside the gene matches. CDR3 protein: CASRVGGSFYNEQFF. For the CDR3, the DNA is TGTGCCAGCAGGGTCGGGGGGTCTTTCTACAATGAGCAGTTCTTC. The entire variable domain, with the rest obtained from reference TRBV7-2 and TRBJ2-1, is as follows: GAGVSQSPSNKVTEKGKDVELRCDPISGHTALYWYRQSLGQGLEFLIYFQGNSAPDKSGLPSDRFSAERTGGSVSTLTIQRTQQEDSAVYLCASRVGGSFYNEQFFGPGTRLTVL.

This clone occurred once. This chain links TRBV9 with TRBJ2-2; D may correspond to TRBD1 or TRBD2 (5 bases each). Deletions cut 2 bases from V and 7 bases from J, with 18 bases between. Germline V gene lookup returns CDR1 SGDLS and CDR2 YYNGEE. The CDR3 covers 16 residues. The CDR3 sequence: CASSVSPGTKGGELFF. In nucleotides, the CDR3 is TGTGCCAGCAGCGTCAGCCCCGGGACCAAGGGCGGGGAGCTGTTTTTT.

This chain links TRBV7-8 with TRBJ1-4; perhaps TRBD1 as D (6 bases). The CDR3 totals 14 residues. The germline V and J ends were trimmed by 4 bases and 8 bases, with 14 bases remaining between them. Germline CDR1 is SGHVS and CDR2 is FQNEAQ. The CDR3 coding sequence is TGTGCCAGCAGCTCCGACAGGCTGGGCGAAAAACTGTTTTTT. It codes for CASSSDRLGEKLFF.

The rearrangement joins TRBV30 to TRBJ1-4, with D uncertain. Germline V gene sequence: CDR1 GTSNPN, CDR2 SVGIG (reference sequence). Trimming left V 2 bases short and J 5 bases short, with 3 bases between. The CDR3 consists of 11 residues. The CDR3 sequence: CAWSTNEKLFF. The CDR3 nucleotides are TGTGCCTGGAGTACAAATGAAAAACTGTTTTTT.

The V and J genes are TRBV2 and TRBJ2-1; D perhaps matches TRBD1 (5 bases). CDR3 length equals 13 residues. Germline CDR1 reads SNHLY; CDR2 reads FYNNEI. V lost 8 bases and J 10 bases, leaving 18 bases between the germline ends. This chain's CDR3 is CASRPLFPGEQFF. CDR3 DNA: TGTGCCAGCCGTCCCCTCTTCCCAGGGGAGCAGTTCTTC.

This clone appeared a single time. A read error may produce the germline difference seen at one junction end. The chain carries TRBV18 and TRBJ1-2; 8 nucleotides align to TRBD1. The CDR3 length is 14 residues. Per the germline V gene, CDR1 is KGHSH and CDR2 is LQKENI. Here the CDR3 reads CASSPRTGQDGYTF. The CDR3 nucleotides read TGTGCCAGCTCCCCACGGACAGGGCAGGACGGCTACACCTTC. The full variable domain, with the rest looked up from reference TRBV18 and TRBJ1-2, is NAGVMQNPRHLVRRRGQEARLRCSPMKGHSHVYWYRQLPEEGLKFMVYLQKENIIDESGMPKERFSAEFPKEGPSILRIQQVVRGDSAAYFCASSPRTGQDGYTFGSGTRLTVV.

The CDR3 sequence is CASSESGRMATQYF. CDR3 DNA: TGCGCCAGCAGTGAGTCGGGGAGAATGGCGACCCAGTACTTC. The chain employs TRBV10-2 and TRBJ2-5, with D possibly TRBD2 on 5 matching bases. The germline V gene encodes CDR1 WSHSY and CDR2 SAAADI. This CDR3 has 14 amino acids. Trimming shortened V by 0 bases and J by 7 bases, and 12 bases separated the two germline ends.

CDR3 DNA sequence: TGTGCCAGCAGCGTCGGGACTCGAGGGGAGACCCAGTACTTC. This encodes CASSVGTRGETQYF. The rearrangement joins TRBV9 to TRBJ2-5, with a weak D call TRBD2 (6 bases). Germline V gene sequence: CDR1 SGDLS, CDR2 YYNGEE. V lost 2 bases to trimming and J lost 5 bases, with 13 bases between them. CDR3 length: 14 amino acids.

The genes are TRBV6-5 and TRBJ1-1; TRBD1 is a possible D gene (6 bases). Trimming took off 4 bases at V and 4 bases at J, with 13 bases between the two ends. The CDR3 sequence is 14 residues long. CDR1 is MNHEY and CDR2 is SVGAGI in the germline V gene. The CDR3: CASSSGQLSTEAFF. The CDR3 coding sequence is TGTGCCAGCAGTTCCGGACAGTTGAGCACTGAAGCTTTCTTT.